Described below is a single T cell receptor beta chain sequence and its context. This entry is derived from a study of control samples from healthy donors and cancer patients. Profiled with immunoSEQ multiplex PCR; TCRdb holds only in-frame clones, not every one. This table holds tens of thousands of clones, about 80% found once. Trimming cost V 1 base and J 8 bases, with 2 bases left between them. The CDR3 covers 10 residues. CDR1 and CDR2 (germline): MNHNS, SASEGT. This chain links TRBV6-1 with TRBJ1-2; D unclear. Specimen: blood. The TCR was taken from a man aged 45-65 years in good health. CDR3 sequence (DNA): TGTGCCAGCAGTGAAGTAGGCTACACCTTC. Translation gives CASSEVGYTF.